The clone carrying this TCR beta chain was counted ten times or more. What it recognizes is unknown. This specimen belongs to a study of T cells in Graves' hyperthyroidism and ophthalmopathy. Study-wide context: Peripheral blood was acquired at first diagnosis, ahead of any therapy whatsoever.

Findings and limits, study-wide: In the analysis, a 13 V-J model separated ophthalmopathy from stable hyperthyroidism. Most clonotypes expanded in thyroid above 0.001 were likewise present in blood.

CDR3 length: 16 residues. Trimming took off 4 bases at V and 6 bases at J, with 21 bases between the two ends. The germline V gene has CDR1 MNHEY and CDR2 SMNVEV (reference sequence). Amplification targeted TCR beta CDR3 regions from RNA transcripts. A first-round RT-PCR of the TCR CDR3 used the HTBI primer set. One entry per CDR3 protein results from TCRdb running MiXCR on the multiplex PCR reads. The sample consists of some 300,000 distinct CDR3 sequences, about 19% of them appearing once. Sequencing was carried out using blood. The TCR comes from a man between 50 and 59 years old with Graves' ophthalmopathy. V and J are TRBV27 and TRBJ1-1, with D maybe TRBD1 (5 bases). CDR3 nucleotides: TGTGCCAGCAGTTCCCGGGACGGCTCGCCTGTCGCTGAAGCTTTCTTT. It translates to CASSSRDGSPVAEAFF.